This T cell receptor (beta chain) was captured in a study of T cell changes during pregnancy in multiple sclerosis. CDR1 SGDLS and CDR2 YYNGEE come from the germline V gene. V shed 4 bases and J 5 bases; nucleotides not matched to a gene: 10. CDR3 length: 16 amino acids. This clone was recorded a few times. Measured with immunoSEQ multiplex PCR; TCRdb has only the in-frame clones, and not every one. The data contain 45,000 to 55,000 clones, 92% of them singletons. The chain combines TRBV9 with TRBJ2-1, with 9 bases lining up with TRBD2. The receptor was isolated from a female donor in good health, enrolled as a control in a pregnancy study. This material consisted of CD4+ T cells from peripheral blood mononuclear cells, taken after pregnancy. The chain's CDR3 is CASSLGSGGINNEQFF. The CDR3 nucleotides are TGTGCCAGCAGCCTCGGAAGCGGGGGGATAAACAATGAGCAGTTCTTC.